These 2 T cell receptor beta chains share one sample of origin, sequenced in a study of cytomegalovirus exposure and HLA in healthy donors. This table comes from immunoSEQ multiplex PCR, and its TCRdb copy is limited to in-frame clones, with some not included. The sample has about 350,000 clones; roughly nine tenths are singletons. The specimen sequenced was PBMCs. The source of these receptors is a woman in her twenties or thirties in good health and CMV-seropositive.

V is TRBV5-1 and J is TRBJ1-2; 8 bases are shared with TRBD1. The CDR3 loop spans 15 amino acids. From germline, CDR1 is SGHRS and CDR2 YFSETQ. V shed 4 bases and J 4 bases; nucleotides not matched to a gene: 9. This CDR3 is CASSQTGVATYGYTF. For the CDR3, the DNA is TGCGCCAGCAGCCAGACAGGGGTGGCAACCTATGGCTACACCTTC.

The chain links TRBV9 to TRBJ1-1; TRBD1 matches 7 bases. The CDR3 loop spans 15 amino acids. Germline lookup yields CDR1 SGDLS and CDR2 YYNGEE. The trim removed 3 bases at V and 2 bases at J, leaving 7 bases unmatched. In DNA form, the CDR3 reads TGTGCCAGCAGCGGGTCCGGGACAGCCAACACTGAAGCTTTCTTT. Protein sequence: CASSGSGTANTEAFF.